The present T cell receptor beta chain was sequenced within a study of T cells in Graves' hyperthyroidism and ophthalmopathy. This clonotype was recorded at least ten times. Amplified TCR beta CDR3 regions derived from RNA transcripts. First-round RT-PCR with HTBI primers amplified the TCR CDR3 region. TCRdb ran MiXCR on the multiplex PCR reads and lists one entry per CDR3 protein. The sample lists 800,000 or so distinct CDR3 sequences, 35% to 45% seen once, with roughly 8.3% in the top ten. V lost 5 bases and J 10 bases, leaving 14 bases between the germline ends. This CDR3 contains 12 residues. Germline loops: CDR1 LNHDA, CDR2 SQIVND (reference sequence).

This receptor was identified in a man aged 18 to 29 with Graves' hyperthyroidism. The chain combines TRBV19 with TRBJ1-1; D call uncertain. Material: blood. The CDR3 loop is CASSVDQMVAFF. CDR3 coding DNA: TGTGCCAGTAGTGTCGACCAGATGGTAGCTTTCTTT.